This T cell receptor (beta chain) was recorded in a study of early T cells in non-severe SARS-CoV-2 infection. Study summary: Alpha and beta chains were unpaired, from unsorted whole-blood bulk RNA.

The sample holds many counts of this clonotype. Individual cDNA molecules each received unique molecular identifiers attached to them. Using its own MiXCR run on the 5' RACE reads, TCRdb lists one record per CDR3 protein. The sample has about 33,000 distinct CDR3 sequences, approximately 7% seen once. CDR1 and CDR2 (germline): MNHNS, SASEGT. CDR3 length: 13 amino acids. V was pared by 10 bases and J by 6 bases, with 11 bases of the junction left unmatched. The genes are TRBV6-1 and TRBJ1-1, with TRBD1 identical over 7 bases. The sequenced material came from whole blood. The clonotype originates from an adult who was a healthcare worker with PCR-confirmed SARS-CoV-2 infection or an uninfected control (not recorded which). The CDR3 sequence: CATYRGGQAEAFF. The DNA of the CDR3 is TGTGCCACTTACCGAGGGGGCCAGGCTGAAGCTTTCTTT.